Listed below are T cell receptor beta chains from one sample, sequenced in a study of T cells in Graves' hyperthyroidism and ophthalmopathy. TCRdb fed the multiplex PCR reads into MiXCR, producing one record per CDR3 protein. This sample has under 300,000 distinct CDR3 sequences, with 13% to 15% found just once. The sequenced material came from blood. The receptors were gathered from a woman aged 45-65 years with Graves' hyperthyroidism that later progressed to Graves' ophthalmopathy. Each CDR3 is given with its conserved first and last residue. D genes are given only for firm matches.

CDR3: CASSRLAVTDTQYF
J: TRBJ2-3
D: TRBD2
V: TRBV28

CDR3: CSVNAGPLGNEQFF
J: TRBJ2-1
D: .
V: TRBV29-1

CDR3: CASSLSQTDTQYF
J: TRBJ2-3
D: .
V: TRBV7-8

CDR3: CASSFFSNQPQHF
J: TRBJ1-5
D: .
V: TRBV28

CDR3: CASSLGQGLTYEQYF
J: TRBJ2-7
D: .
V: TRBV12-3/TRBV12-4

CDR3: CASSLTAAYDQPQHF
J: TRBJ1-5
D: .
V: TRBV12-3/TRBV12-4

CDR3: CASNRGGISNQPQHF
J: TRBJ1-5
D: .
V: TRBV2

CDR3: CASSPTTPGQGPNEKLFF
J: TRBJ1-4
D: TRBD1
V: TRBV18

CDR3: CSATPGTQFQETQYF
J: TRBJ2-5
D: .
V: TRBV20-1

CDR3: CASSPTGTGGEQYF
J: TRBJ2-7
D: TRBD1
V: TRBV18

CDR3: CASSLSWTNYGYTF
J: TRBJ1-2
D: .
V: TRBV12-3/TRBV12-4

CDR3: CASRGQGTYEQYF
J: TRBJ2-7
D: TRBD1
V: TRBV2

CDR3: CASSLLTVDHEQYF
J: TRBJ2-7
D: .
V: TRBV5-6

CDR3: CASSPNFGGDTQYF
J: TRBJ2-3
D: .
V: TRBV3-1

CDR3: CASSGVSYEQYF
J: TRBJ2-7
D: .
V: TRBV12-3/TRBV12-4

CDR3: CASSEYIGAYEQYF
J: TRBJ2-7
D: .
V: TRBV10-1

CDR3: CASSLATVFTDTQYF
J: TRBJ2-3
D: .
V: TRBV11-3

CDR3: CASSSDRGGHNEQFF
J: TRBJ2-1
D: TRBD1
V: TRBV19

CDR3: CASSGDGGDQYF
J: TRBJ2-5
D: TRBD2
V: TRBV2

CDR3: CARSGDRNGYTF
J: TRBJ1-2
D: TRBD1
V: TRBV2

CDR3: CASLGQGIHGYGYTF
J: TRBJ1-2
D: TRBD1
V: TRBV6-1

CDR3: CSVQGSTDTQYF
J: TRBJ2-3
D: .
V: TRBV29-1

CDR3: CASSLGFSGRGPYNEQFF
J: TRBJ2-1
D: .
V: TRBV7-9

CDR3: CASSLAGYRDGYTF
J: TRBJ1-2
D: .
V: TRBV5-1

CDR3: CASSRAGDGYTF
J: TRBJ1-2
D: .
V: TRBV5-5

CDR3: CASSLAGGGPYQPQHF
J: TRBJ1-5
D: .
V: TRBV7-9

CDR3: CASSGTRGLNEQFF
J: TRBJ2-1
D: .
V: TRBV6-1

CDR3: CASNLDTSGRYDEQFF
J: TRBJ2-1
D: TRBD2
V: TRBV27

CDR3: CSASSLTSLSYEQYF
J: TRBJ2-7
D: .
V: TRBV20-1

CDR3: CAWSEGLAGVGTQYF
J: TRBJ2-3
D: TRBD2
V: TRBV30

CDR3: CASSDPTRRADTQYF
J: TRBJ2-3
D: .
V: TRBV3-1

CDR3: CSVETRGSYGYTF
J: TRBJ1-2
D: .
V: TRBV29-1

CDR3: CASSLGGWQGYVPQHF
J: TRBJ1-5
D: .
V: TRBV5-6

CDR3: CASSLGGTGVTDTQYF
J: TRBJ2-3
D: TRBD1
V: TRBV7-8

CDR3: CSVVPAEDYEQYF
J: TRBJ2-7
D: .
V: TRBV29-1

CDR3: CASSLNPGGNGDTQYF
J: TRBJ2-3
D: TRBD2
V: TRBV11-2

CDR3: CASSQEAVGYNEQFF
J: TRBJ2-1
D: .
V: TRBV3-1

CDR3: CASSLGLDDEQYF
J: TRBJ2-7
D: .
V: TRBV11-3

CDR3: CASSSPGREGRRRRETQYF
J: TRBJ2-5
D: TRBD2
V: TRBV11-2

CDR3: CASSSNLYEQYF
J: TRBJ2-7
D: .
V: TRBV5-1

CDR3: CASSLAAVNTGELFF
J: TRBJ2-2
D: TRBD2
V: TRBV28

CDR3: CASSDNRDGKAFF
J: TRBJ1-1
D: .
V: TRBV6-1